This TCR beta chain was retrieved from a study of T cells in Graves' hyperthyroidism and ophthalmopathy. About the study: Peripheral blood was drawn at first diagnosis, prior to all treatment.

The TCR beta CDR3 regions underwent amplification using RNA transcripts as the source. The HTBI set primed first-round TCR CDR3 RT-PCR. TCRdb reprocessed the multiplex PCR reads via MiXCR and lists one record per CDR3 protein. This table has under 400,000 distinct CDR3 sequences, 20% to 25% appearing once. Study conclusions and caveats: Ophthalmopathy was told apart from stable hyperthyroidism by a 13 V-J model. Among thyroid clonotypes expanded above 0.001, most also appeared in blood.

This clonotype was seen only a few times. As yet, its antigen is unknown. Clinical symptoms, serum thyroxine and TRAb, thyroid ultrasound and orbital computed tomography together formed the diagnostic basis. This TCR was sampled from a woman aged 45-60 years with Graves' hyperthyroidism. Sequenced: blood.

The CDR3 nucleotides are TGTGCCAGTACACAGGGGGCAGGGACTGAAGCTTTCTTT. Its protein product is CASTQGAGTEAFF. The genes are TRBV6-1 and TRBJ1-1; 9 bases map to TRBD1. This CDR3 contains 13 residues. The germline gives CDR1 MNHNS, CDR2 SASEGT. The trim removed 9 bases at V and 5 bases at J, leaving 7 bases unmatched.